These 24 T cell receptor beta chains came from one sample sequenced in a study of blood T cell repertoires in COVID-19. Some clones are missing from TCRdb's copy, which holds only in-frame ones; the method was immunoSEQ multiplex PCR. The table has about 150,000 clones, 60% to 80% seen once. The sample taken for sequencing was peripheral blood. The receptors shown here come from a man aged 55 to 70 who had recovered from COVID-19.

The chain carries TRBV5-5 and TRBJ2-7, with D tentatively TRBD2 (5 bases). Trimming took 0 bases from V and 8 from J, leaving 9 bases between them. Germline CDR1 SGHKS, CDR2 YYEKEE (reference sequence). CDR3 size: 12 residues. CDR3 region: CASSLVGEKQYF. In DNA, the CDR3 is TGTGCCAGCAGCTTGGTCGGGGAGAAGCAGTACTTC.

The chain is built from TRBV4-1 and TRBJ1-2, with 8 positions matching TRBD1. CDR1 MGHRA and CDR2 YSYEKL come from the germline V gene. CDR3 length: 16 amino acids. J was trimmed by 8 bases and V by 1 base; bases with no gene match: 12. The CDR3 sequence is CASSQGEGRGLNGYTF. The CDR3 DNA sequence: TGCGCCAGCAGCCAAGGCGAGGGCAGGGGGCTAAACGGCTACACCTTC.

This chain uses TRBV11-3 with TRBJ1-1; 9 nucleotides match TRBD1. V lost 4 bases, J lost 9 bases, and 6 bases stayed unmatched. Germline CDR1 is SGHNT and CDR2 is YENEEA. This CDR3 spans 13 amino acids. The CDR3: CASSWDRVSKAFF. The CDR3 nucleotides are TGTGCCAGCAGCTGGGACAGGGTCTCGAAAGCTTTCTTT.

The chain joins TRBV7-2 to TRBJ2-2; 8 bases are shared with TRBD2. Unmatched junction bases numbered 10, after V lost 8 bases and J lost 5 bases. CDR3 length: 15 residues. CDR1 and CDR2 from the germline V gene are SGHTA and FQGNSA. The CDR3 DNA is TGTGCCAGCGGAAGGGGGACTAGGGGGACCGGGGAGCTGTTTTTT. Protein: CASGRGTRGTGELFF.

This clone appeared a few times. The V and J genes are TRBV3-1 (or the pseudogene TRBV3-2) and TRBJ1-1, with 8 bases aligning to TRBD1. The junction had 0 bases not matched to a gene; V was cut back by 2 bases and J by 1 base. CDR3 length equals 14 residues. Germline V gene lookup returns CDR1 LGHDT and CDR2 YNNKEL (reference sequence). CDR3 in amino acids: CASSQTGGNTEAFF. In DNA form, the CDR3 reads TGTGCCAGCAGCCAAACAGGGGGGAACACTGAAGCTTTCTTT.

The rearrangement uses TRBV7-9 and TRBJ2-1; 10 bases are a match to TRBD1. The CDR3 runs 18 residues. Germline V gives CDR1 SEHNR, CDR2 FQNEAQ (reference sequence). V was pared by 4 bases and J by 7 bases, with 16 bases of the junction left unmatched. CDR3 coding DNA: TGTGCCAGCAGCTCGCCGGGACAGGGGACGAGTGGCCGGAATGAGCAGTTCTTC. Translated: CASSSPGQGTSGRNEQFF.

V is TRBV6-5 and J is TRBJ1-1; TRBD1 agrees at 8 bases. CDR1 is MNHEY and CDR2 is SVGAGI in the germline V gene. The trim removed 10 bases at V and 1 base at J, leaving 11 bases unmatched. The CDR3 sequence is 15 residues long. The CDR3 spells CATHRGAGQNTEAFF. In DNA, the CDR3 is TGTGCCACACACAGGGGGGCAGGGCAGAACACTGAAGCTTTCTTT.

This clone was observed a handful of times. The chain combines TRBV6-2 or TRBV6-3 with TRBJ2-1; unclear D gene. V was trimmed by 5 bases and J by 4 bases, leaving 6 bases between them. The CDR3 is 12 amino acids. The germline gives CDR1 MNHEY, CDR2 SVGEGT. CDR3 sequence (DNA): TGTGCCAGCAGTGCACTTTACAATGAGCAGTTCTTC. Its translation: CASSALYNEQFF.

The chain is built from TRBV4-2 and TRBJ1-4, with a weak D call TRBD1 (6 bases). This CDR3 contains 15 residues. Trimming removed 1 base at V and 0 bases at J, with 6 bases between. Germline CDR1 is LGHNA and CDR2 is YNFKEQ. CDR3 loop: CASSQGQATNEKLFF. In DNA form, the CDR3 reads TGTGCCAGCAGCCAAGGACAGGCAACTAATGAAAAACTGTTTTTT.

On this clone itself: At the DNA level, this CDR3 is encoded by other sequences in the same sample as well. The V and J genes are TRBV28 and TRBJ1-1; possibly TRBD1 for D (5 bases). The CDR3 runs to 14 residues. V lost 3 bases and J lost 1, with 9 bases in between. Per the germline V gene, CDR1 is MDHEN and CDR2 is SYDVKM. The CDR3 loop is CASSLGQGNTEAFF. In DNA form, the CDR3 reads TGTGCCAGCAGTTTGGGGCAGGGGAACACTGAAGCTTTCTTT.

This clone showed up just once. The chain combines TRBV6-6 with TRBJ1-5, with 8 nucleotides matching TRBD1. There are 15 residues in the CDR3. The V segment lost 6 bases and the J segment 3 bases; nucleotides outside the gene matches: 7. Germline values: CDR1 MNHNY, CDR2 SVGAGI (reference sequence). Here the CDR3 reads CASRFDRGLNQPQHF. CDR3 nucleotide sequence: TGTGCCAGCAGATTTGACAGGGGCCTCAATCAGCCCCAGCATTTT.

CDR3 sequence reads: CASASGQGSSGNTIYF. DNA for the CDR3: TGTGCCAGCGCGTCGGGACAGGGATCGTCTGGAAACACCATATATTTT. J is TRBJ1-3 and V is TRBV18; the match to TRBD1 covers 9 bases. Trimming took 8 bases from V and 1 from J; bases not matched to a gene: 9. The CDR3 extends over 16 amino acids. From germline, CDR1 is KGHSH and CDR2 LQKENI.

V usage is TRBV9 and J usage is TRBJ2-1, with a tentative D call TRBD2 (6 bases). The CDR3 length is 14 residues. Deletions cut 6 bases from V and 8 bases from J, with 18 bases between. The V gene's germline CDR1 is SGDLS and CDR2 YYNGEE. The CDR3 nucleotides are TGTGCCAGCACCGACCGGGACTCAACGTATGAGCAGTTCTTC. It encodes CASTDRDSTYEQFF.

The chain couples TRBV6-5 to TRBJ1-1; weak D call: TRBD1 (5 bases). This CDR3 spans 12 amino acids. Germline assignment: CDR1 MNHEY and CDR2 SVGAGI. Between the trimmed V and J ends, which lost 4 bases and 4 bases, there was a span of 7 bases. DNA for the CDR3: TGTGCCAGCAGTTTCGGGGGCACTGAAGCTTTCTTT. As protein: CASSFGGTEAFF.

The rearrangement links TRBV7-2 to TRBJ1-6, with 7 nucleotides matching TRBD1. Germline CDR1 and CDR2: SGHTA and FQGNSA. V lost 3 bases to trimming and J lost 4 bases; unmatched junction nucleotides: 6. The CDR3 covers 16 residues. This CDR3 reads CASSLEGAVYNSPLHF. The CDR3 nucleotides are TGTGCCAGCAGCTTGGAGGGGGCAGTGTATAATTCACCCCTCCACTTT. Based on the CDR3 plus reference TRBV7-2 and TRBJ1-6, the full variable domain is GAGVSQSPSNKVTEKGKDVELRCDPISGHTALYWYRQSLGQGLEFLIYFQGNSAPDKSGLPSDRFSAERTGGSVSTLTIQRTQQEDSAVYLCASSLEGAVYNSPLHFGNGTRLTVT.

CDR3 bases: TGCGCCAGCAGCCAAGGACCCCCGGACAGAGTAGGAAACACCATATATTTT. It specifies CASSQGPPDRVGNTIYF. The chain joins TRBV4-1 to TRBJ1-3; possible D gene TRBD1, 6 bases. CDR3 size: 17 residues. Germline assignment: CDR1 MGHRA and CDR2 YSYEKL. Between the trimmed V and J ends, which lost 1 base and 4 bases, there was a span of 17 bases.

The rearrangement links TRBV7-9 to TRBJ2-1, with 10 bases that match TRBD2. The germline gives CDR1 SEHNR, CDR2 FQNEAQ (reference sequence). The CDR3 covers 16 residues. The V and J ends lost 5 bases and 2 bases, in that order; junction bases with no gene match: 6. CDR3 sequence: CASSPIAGGPYNEQFF. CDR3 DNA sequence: TGTGCCAGCAGCCCCATAGCGGGGGGTCCCTACAATGAGCAGTTCTTC.

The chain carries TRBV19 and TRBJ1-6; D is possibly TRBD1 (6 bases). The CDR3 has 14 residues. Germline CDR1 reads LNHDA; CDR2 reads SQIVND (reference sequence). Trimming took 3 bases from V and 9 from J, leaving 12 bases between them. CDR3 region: CASSMGAGASPLHF. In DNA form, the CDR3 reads TGTGCCAGTAGTATGGGCGCAGGGGCTTCACCCCTCCACTTT.

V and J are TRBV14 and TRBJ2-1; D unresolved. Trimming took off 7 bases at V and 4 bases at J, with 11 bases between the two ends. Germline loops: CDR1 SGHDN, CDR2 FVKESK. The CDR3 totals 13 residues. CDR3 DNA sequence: TGTGCCAGCACCCCGGGTCAGTACAATGAGCAGTTCTTC. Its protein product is CASTPGQYNEQFF.

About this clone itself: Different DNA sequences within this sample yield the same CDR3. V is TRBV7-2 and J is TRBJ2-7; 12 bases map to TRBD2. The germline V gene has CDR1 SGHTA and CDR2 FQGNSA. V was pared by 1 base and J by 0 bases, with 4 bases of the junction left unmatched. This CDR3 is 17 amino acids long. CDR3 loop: CASSLEGTSGFSYEQYF. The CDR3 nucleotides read TGTGCCAGCAGCTTAGAAGGGACTAGCGGGTTCTCCTACGAGCAGTACTTC.

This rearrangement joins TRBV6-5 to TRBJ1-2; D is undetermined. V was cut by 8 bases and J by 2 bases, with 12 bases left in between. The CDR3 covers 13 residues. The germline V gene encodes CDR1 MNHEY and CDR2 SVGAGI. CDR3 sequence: CASRPDGNYGYTF. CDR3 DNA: TGTGCCAGCCGCCCTGACGGGAACTATGGCTACACCTTC.

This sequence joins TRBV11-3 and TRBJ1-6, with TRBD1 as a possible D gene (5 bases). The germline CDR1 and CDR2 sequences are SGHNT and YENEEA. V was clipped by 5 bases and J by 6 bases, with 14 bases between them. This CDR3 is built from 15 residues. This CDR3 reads CASSDRRDPNSPLHF. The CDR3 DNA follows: TGTGCCAGCAGCGACCGGAGGGACCCTAATTCACCCCTCCACTTT.

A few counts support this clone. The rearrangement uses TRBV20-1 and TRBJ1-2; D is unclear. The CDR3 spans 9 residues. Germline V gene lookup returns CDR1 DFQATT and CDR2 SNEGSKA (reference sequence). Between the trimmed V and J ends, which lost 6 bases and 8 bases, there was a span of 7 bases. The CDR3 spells CSAPRGYTF. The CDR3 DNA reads TGCAGTGCACCCCGGGGCTACACCTTC.

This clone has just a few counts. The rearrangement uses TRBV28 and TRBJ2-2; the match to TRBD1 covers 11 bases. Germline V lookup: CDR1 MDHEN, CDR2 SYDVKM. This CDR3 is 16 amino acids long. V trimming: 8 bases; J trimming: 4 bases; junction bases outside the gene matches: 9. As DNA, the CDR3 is TGTGCCAGCCGGACAGGGGGCCGACCCTTCACCGGGGAGCTGTTTTTT. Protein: CASRTGGRPFTGELFF.